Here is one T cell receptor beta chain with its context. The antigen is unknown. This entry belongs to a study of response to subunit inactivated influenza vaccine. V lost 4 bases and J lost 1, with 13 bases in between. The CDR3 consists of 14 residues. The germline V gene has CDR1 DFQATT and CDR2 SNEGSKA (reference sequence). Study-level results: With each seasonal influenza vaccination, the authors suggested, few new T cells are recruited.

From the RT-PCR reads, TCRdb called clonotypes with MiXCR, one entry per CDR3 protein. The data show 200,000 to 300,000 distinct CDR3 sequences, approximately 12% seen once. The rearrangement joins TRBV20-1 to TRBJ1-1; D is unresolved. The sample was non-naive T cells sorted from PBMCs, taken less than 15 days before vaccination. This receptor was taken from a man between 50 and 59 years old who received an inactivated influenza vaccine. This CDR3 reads CSATFGPPNTEAFF. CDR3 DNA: TGCAGTGCTACGTTCGGGCCACCGAACACTGAAGCTTTCTTT.